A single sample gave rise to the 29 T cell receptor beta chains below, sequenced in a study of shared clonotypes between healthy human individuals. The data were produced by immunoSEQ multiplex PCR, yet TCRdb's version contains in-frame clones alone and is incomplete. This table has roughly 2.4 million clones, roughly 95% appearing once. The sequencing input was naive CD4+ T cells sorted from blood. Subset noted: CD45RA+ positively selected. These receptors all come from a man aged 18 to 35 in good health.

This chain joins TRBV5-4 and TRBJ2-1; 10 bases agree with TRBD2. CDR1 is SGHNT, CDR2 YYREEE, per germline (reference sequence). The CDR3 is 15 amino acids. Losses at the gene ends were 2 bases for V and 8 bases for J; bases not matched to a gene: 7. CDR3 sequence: CASSLSSGSFDEQFF. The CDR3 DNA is TGTGCCAGCAGCTTATCTAGCGGGAGTTTCGATGAGCAGTTCTTC.

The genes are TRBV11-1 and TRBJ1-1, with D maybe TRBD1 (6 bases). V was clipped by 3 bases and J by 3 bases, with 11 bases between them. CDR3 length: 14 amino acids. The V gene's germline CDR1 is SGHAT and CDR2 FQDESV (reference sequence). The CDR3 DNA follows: TGTGCCAGCAGCTTGGACAGAGGGGACACTGAAGCTTTCTTT. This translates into CASSLDRGDTEAFF.

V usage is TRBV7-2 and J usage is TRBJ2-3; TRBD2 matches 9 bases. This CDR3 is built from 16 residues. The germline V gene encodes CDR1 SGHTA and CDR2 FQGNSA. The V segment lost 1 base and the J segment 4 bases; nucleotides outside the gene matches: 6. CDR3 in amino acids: CASSLVAGGAPDTQYF. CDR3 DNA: TGTGCCAGCAGCTTAGTGGCGGGGGGGGCGCCAGATACGCAGTATTTT.

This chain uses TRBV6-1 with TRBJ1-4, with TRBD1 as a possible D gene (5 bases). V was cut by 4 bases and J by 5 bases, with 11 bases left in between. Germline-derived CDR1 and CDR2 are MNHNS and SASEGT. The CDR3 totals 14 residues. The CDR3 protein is CASSGGGKNEKLFF. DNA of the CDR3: TGTGCCAGCAGTGGCGGGGGGAAAAATGAAAAACTGTTTTTT.

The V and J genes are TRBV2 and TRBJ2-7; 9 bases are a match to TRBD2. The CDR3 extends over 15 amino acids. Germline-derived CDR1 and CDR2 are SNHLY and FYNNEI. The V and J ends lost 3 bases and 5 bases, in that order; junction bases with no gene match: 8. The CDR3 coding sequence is TGTGCCAGCAGTGATCGTGCTAGCGGGAACAACGAGCAGTACTTC. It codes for CASSDRASGNNEQYF.

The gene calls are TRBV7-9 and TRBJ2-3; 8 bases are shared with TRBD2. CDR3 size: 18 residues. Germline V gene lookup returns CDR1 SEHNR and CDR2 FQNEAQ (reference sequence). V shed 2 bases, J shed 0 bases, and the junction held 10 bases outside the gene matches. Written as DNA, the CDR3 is TGTGCCAGCAGCTTAAGGCGGGAGGTCTCCCGAAGCACAGATACGCAGTATTTT. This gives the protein CASSLRREVSRSTDTQYF.

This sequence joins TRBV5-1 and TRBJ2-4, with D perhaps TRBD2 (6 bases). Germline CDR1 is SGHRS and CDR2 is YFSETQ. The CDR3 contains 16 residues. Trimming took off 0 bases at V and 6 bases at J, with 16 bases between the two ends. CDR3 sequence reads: CASSLAPEGFRNIQYF. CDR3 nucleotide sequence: TGCGCCAGCAGCTTGGCTCCGGAGGGTTTCCGAAACATTCAGTACTTC.

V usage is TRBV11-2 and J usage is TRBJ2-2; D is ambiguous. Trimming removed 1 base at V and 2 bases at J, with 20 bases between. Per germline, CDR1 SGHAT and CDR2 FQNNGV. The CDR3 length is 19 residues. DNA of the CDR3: TGTGCCAGCAGCTTAGGAACCAGATTTGGTGGGGAAAACACCGGGGAGCTGTTTTTT. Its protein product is CASSLGTRFGGENTGELFF.

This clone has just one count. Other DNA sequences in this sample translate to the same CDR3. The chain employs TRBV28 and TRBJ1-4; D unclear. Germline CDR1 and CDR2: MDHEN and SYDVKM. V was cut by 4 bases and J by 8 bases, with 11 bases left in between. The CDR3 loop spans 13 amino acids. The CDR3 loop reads CASSSGLREKLFF. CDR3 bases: TGTGCCAGCAGTTCAGGCTTGCGAGAAAAACTGTTTTTT.

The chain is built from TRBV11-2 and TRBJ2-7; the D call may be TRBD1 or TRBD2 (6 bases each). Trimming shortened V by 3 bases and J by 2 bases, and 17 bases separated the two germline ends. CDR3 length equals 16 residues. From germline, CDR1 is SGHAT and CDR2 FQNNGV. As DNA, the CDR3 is TGTGCCAGCAGCTTGCAGGGGCAGGGAGGAGCCTACGAGCAGTACTTC. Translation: CASSLQGQGGAYEQYF.

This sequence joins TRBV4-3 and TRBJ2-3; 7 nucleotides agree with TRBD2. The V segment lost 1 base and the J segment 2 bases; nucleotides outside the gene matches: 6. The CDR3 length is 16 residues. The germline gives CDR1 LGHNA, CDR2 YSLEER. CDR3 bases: TGCGCCAGCAGCCAAGGGGCGGGACTACACACAGATACGCAGTATTTT. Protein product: CASSQGAGLHTDTQYF.

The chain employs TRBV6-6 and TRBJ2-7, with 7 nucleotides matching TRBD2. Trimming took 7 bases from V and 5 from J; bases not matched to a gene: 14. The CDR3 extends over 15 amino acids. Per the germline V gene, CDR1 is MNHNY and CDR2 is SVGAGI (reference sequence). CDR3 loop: CASTEPGGGLHEQYF. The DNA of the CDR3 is TGTGCCAGCACTGAGCCCGGCGGGGGTCTCCACGAGCAGTACTTC.

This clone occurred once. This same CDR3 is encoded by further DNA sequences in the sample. The CDR3 spells CASTAQGAGNQPQHF. Here the CDR3 DNA reads TGTGCCAGTACGGCGCAGGGGGCGGGCAATCAGCCCCAGCATTTT. The chain is built from TRBV19 and TRBJ1-5; the match to TRBD1 covers 8 bases. There are 15 residues in the CDR3. V shed 7 bases, J shed 2 bases, and the junction held 7 bases outside the gene matches. Germline CDR1 and CDR2: LNHDA and SQIVND (reference sequence).

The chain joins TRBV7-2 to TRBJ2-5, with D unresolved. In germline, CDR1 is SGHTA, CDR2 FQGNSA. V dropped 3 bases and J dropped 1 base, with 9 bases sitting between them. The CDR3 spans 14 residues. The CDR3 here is CASSLSEAQETQYF. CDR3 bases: TGTGCCAGCAGCTTGTCGGAAGCCCAAGAGACCCAGTACTTC.

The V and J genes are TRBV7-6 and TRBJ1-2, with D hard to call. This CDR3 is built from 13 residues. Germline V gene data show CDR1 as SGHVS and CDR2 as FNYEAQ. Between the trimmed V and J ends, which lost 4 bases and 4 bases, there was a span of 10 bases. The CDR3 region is CASSSTGVYGYTF. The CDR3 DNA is TGTGCCAGCAGCTCGACCGGGGTCTATGGCTACACCTTC.

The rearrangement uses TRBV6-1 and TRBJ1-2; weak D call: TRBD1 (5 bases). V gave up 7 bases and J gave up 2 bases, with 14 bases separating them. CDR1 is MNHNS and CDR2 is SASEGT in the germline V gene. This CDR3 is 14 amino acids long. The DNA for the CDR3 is TGTGCCAGCACCTGGGGCCAGGCAAACTATGGCTACACCTTC. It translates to CASTWGQANYGYTF.

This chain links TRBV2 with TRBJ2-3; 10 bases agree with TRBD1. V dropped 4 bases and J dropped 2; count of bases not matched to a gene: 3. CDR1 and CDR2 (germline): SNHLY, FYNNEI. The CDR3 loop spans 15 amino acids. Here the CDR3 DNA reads TGTGCCAGCAGTGTCGACAGGGGGCCCACAGATACGCAGTATTTT. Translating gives CASSVDRGPTDTQYF.

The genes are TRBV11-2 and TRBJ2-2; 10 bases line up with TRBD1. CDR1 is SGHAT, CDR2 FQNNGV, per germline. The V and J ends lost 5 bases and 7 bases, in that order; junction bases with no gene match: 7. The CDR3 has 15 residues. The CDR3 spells CASSARQGAGGELFF. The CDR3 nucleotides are TGTGCCAGCAGCGCGAGACAGGGGGCTGGCGGGGAGCTGTTTTTT.

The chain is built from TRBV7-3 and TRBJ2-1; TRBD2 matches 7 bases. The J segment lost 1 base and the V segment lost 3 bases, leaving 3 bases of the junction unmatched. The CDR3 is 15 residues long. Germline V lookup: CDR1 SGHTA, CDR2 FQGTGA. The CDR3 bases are TGTGCCAGCAGCTTTGGGCGGGGGTCCTACAATGAGCAGTTCTTC. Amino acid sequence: CASSFGRGSYNEQFF.

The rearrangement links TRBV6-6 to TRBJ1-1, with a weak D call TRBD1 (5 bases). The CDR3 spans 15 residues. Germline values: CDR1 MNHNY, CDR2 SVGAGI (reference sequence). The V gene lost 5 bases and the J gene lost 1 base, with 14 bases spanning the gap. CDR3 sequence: CASSPQQVENTEAFF. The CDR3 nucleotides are TGTGCCAGCAGTCCCCAACAGGTGGAGAACACTGAAGCTTTCTTT.

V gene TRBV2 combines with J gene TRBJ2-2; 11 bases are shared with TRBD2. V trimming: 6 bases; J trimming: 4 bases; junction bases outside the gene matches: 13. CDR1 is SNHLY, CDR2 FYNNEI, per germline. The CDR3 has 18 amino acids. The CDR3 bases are TGTGCCAGCAGACCATCGTTAACTAGCGGGAGTGGCACCGGGGAGCTGTTTTTT. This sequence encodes CASRPSLTSGSGTGELFF.

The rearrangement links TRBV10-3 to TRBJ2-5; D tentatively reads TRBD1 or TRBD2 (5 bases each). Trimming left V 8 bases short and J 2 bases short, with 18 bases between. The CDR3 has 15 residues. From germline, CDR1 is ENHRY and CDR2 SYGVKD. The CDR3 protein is CAIHPGGVGQETQYF. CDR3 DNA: TGTGCCATCCACCCTGGGGGAGTAGGGCAAGAGACCCAGTACTTC.

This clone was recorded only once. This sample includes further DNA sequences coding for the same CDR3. The CDR3 region has the DNA TGTGCCAGCAGCGCGGGACTAGCGGGGGGCACAGATACGCAGTATTTT. Amino acids: CASSAGLAGGTDTQYF. This chain links TRBV7-9 with TRBJ2-3, with TRBD2 matching 14 bases. Trimming removed 5 bases from V and 1 base from J; junction bases left unmatched: 2. Germline V lookup: CDR1 SEHNR, CDR2 FQNEAQ (reference sequence). The CDR3 totals 16 residues.

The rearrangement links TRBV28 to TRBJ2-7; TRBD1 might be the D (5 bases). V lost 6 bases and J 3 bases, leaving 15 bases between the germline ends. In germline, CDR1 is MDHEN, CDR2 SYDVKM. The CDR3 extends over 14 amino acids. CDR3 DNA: TGTGCCAGCAGCGACCCGAGTAGGGGCTACGAGCAGTACTTC. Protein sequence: CASSDPSRGYEQYF. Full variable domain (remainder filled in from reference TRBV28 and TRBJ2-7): DVKVTQSSRYLVKRTGEKVFLECVQDMDHENMFWYRQDPGLGLRLIYFSYDVKMKEKGDIPEGYSVSREKKERFSLILESASTNQTSMYLCASSDPSRGYEQYFGPGTRLTVT.

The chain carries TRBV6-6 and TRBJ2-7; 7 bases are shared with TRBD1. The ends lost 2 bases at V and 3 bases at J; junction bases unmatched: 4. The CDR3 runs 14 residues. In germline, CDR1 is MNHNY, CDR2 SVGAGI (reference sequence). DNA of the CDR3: TGTGCCAGCAGTTACCGGACAGGCTACTACGAGCAGTACTTC. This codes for CASSYRTGYYEQYF.

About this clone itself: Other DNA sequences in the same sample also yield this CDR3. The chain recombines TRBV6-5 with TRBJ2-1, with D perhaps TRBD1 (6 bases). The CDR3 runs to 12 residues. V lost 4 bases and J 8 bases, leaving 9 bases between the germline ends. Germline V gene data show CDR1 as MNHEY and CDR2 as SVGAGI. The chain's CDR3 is CASSSPGDEQFF. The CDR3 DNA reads TGTGCCAGCAGTTCTCCAGGGGATGAGCAGTTCTTC.

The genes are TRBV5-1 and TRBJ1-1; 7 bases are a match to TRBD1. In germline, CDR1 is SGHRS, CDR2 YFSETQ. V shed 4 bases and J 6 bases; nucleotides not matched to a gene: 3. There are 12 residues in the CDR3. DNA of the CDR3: TGCGCCAGCAGCCCCGGGACAGCTGAAGCTTTCTTT. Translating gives CASSPGTAEAFF.

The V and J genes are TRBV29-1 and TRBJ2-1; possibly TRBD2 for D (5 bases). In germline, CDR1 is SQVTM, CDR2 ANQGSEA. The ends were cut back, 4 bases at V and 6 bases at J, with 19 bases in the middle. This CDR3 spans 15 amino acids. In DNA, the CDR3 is TGCAGCGTTGTGTCAGCCCGGGGATGGGGCAATGAGCAGTTCTTC. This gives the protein CSVVSARGWGNEQFF.

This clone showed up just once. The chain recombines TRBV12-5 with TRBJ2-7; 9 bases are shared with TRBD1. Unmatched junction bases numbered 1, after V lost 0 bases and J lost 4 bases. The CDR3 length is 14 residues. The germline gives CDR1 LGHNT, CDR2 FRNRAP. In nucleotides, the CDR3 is TGTGCTAGTGGTTTGGTGGACAGGGGTTACGAGCAGTACTTC. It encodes CASGLVDRGYEQYF. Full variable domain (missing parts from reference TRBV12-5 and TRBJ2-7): DARVTQTPRHKVTEMGQEVTMRCQPILGHNTVFWYRQTMMQGLELLAYFRNRAPLDDSGMPKDRFSAEMPDATLATLKIQPSEPRDSAVYFCASGLVDRGYEQYFGPGTRLTVT.